These 17 T cell receptor beta chains originate from one sample sequenced in a study of memory CD4+ T cells and cytomegalovirus serostatus. The sort gate was single viable CD3+CD4+CD8-CD45RO+ cells for memory CD4+ T cells. Repertoires were generated with immunoSEQ multiplex PCR, while TCRdb's copy carries only in-frame clones and drops some. Here the sample spans about 60,000 clones, about 78% being singletons. The sample comprised memory CD4+ T cells from blood. These receptors were taken from an adult in good health and CMV-seronegative. Some clones in this sample may be carry-over from other donors' samples.

This clone was seen only a few times. The chain carries TRBV6-5 and TRBJ2-7, with 9 bases aligning to TRBD1. This CDR3 region has 15 residues. The J segment lost 4 bases and the V segment lost 4 bases, leaving 8 bases of the junction unmatched. CDR1 and CDR2 (germline): MNHEY, SVGAGI. The CDR3, as DNA: TGTGCCAGCAGTTCATACAGGGGGCAGAGGTACGAGCAGTACTTC. Its translation: CASSSYRGQRYEQYF.

The chain links TRBV11-2 to TRBJ1-3; unclear D gene. CDR1 SGHAT and CDR2 FQNNGV come from the germline V gene. CDR3 length: 18 amino acids. The V and J ends lost 0 bases and 4 bases respectively, with 19 bases between them. CDR3 sequence reads: CASSLDLLALSPGNTIYF. For the CDR3, the DNA is TGTGCCAGCAGCTTAGATCTACTAGCCCTCTCCCCGGGAAACACCATATATTTT.

The chain recombines TRBV2 with TRBJ2-2, with TRBD2 identical over 13 bases. The CDR3 has 15 residues. Germline V gene lookup returns CDR1 SNHLY and CDR2 FYNNEI. The J segment lost 5 bases and the V segment lost 8 bases, leaving 5 bases of the junction unmatched. CDR3 loop: CASAPGLAGTGELFF. The CDR3, as DNA: TGTGCCAGCGCCCCGGGACTAGCGGGGACCGGGGAGCTGTTTTTT.

The V call is TRBV10-2, the J call TRBJ2-7, with 7 positions matching TRBD1. J lost 2 bases, V lost 6 bases, and 1 base had no gene match. CDR1 and CDR2 (germline): WSHSY, SAAADI. The CDR3 has 12 amino acids. CDR3 DNA sequence: TGCGCCAGCAGGGGGACAGCCTACGAGCAGTACTTC. This sequence encodes CASRGTAYEQYF.

This clone was seen more than once but under ten times. The chain uses TRBV28 and TRBJ1-2; the D gene is possibly TRBD1 (6 bases). Trimming removed 5 bases at V and 3 bases at J, with 7 bases between. The CDR3 loop spans 12 amino acids. CDR1 MDHEN and CDR2 SYDVKM come from the germline V gene. The CDR3 region has the DNA TGTGCCAGCAGTACAGGGTACTATGGCTACACCTTC. This sequence encodes CASSTGYYGYTF.

In nucleotides, the CDR3 is TGTGCCAGCAGTTTAGATGGACAGGGGTTCATCTACGAGCAGTACTTC. Its translation is CASSLDGQGFIYEQYF. The gene calls are TRBV27 and TRBJ2-7; 9 nucleotides agree with TRBD1. The V segment lost 2 bases and the J segment 3 bases; nucleotides outside the gene matches: 8. The CDR3 totals 16 residues. CDR1 and CDR2 (germline): MNHEY, SMNVEV (reference sequence).

This chain links TRBV7-9 with TRBJ2-1; 7 nucleotides line up with TRBD2. Germline V gene lookup returns CDR1 SEHNR and CDR2 FQNEAQ (reference sequence). The junction had 16 bases not matched to a gene; V was cut back by 4 bases and J by 1 base. The CDR3 consists of 19 residues. Here the CDR3 DNA reads TGTGCCAGCAGCTCAACTAACCTTCTGACTAGCCCGTCCTACAATGAGCAGTTCTTC. The encoded protein is CASSSTNLLTSPSYNEQFF.

With respect to this clone: The same CDR3 can be traced to other DNA sequences in this sample. The CDR3 sequence is CASSSTETDTQYF. CDR3 bases: TGTGCCAGCAGCTCTACGGAGACAGATACGCAGTATTTT. This chain joins TRBV5-4 and TRBJ2-3; D is unclear. V shed 3 bases and J shed 3 bases, with 8 bases lying between them. CDR1 SGHNT and CDR2 YYREEE come from the germline V gene (reference sequence). The CDR3 is 13 residues long.

This clone came up once. The chain combines TRBV5-1 with TRBJ2-3; 10 bases match TRBD2. Germline values: CDR1 SGHRS, CDR2 YFSETQ. The CDR3 runs 16 residues. V lost 4 bases and J lost 5; bases outside the gene matches: 10. This CDR3 is CASSPSGGAIEDTQYF. DNA for the CDR3: TGCGCCAGCAGCCCGAGCGGGGGGGCGATTGAAGATACGCAGTATTTT.

The V gene is TRBV4-2, the J gene TRBJ2-5; 9 bases line up with TRBD2. Looked up from germline, CDR1 is LGHNA and CDR2 is YNFKEQ. With 1 base clipped from V and 5 bases from J, the junction kept 8 bases outside the gene matches. The CDR3 is made up of 16 amino acids. As DNA, the CDR3 is TGTGCCAGCAGCCAAGTTTTAGCGGGGGTTCAGGAGACCCAGTACTTC. Protein product: CASSQVLAGVQETQYF.

The rearrangement uses TRBV25-1 and TRBJ2-6; D is uncertain. Looked up from germline, CDR1 is MGHDK and CDR2 is SYGVNS. There are 14 residues in the CDR3. Trimming pared 3 bases from V and 4 bases from J, leaving 7 bases between. The CDR3 loop is CASSDSSGANVLTF. The CDR3 DNA reads TGTGCCAGCAGTGATAGTTCAGGGGCCAACGTCCTGACTTTC.

This chain uses TRBV28 with TRBJ2-2, with 12 bases that match TRBD2. This CDR3 is built from 17 residues. Per the germline V gene, CDR1 is MDHEN and CDR2 is SYDVKM. V lost 10 bases and J lost 6; bases outside the gene matches: 15. CDR3 in amino acids: CATNPSGRANSAGELFF. The CDR3 DNA sequence: TGTGCCACCAACCCTAGCGGGAGGGCCAATAGTGCCGGGGAGCTGTTTTTT. The whole variable domain, filled in from reference TRBV28 and TRBJ2-2, reads DVKVTQSSRYLVKRTGEKVFLECVQDMDHENMFWYRQDPGLGLRLIYFSYDVKMKEKGDIPEGYSVSREKKERFSLILESASTNQTSMYLCATNPSGRANSAGELFFGEGSRLTVL.

This clone showed up just once. This chain connects TRBV5-6 to TRBJ2-6; 7 nucleotides align to TRBD1. CDR1 and CDR2 from the germline V gene are SGHDT and YYEEEE. This CDR3 region has 17 residues. With 3 bases clipped from V and 0 bases from J, the junction kept 6 bases outside the gene matches. DNA for the CDR3: TGTGCCAGCAGCTACAGGGGTGAATTCTCTGGGGCCAACGTCCTGACTTTC. Translated: CASSYRGEFSGANVLTF.

The sample holds a few counts of this clone. The chain uses TRBV7-2 and TRBJ1-5; 9 bases are shared with TRBD1. CDR3 length: 15 residues. Trimming removed 5 bases from V and 5 bases from J; junction bases left unmatched: 7. CDR1 and CDR2 from the germline V gene are SGHTA and FQGNSA. CDR3 sequence reads: CASSLNGQGYQPQHF. The CDR3 DNA sequence: TGTGCCAGCAGCCTTAACGGACAGGGGTATCAGCCCCAGCATTTT.

This chain uses TRBV5-4 with TRBJ2-3; tentative D call: TRBD1 (5 bases). Looked up from germline, CDR1 is SGHNT and CDR2 is YYREEE (reference sequence). CDR3 length equals 13 residues. Deletions cut 2 bases from V and 3 bases from J, with 7 bases between. The CDR3 DNA sequence: TGTGCCAGCAGCTTTCAGGGTACAGATACGCAGTATTTT. Protein product: CASSFQGTDTQYF.

J is TRBJ1-2 and V is TRBV7-8, with D possibly being TRBD1 (6 bases). The CDR3 runs 14 residues. From germline, CDR1 is SGHVS and CDR2 FQNEAQ. Trimming pared 3 bases from V and 2 bases from J, leaving 10 bases between. CDR3 amino acids: CASSLVTGNYGYTF. The CDR3 DNA reads TGTGCCAGCAGCTTGGTTACAGGGAACTATGGCTACACCTTC.

CDR3 DNA: TGTGCCAGCAGCCCCCGACCCAGGACGGCAGACTACGAGCAGTACTTC. As protein: CASSPRPRTADYEQYF. The chain joins TRBV9 to TRBJ2-7; D gene uncertain. V was cut by 4 bases and J by 3 bases, with 20 bases left in between. Per germline, CDR1 SGDLS and CDR2 YYNGEE. The CDR3 runs 16 residues.